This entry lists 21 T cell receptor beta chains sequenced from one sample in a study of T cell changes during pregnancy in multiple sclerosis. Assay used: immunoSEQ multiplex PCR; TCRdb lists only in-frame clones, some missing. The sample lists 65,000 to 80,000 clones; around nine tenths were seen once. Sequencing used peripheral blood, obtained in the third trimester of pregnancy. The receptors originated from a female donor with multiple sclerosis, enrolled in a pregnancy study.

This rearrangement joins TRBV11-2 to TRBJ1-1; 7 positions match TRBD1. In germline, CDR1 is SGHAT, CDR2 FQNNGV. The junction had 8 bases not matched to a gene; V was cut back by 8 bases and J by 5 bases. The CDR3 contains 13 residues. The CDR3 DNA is TGTGCCAGCGGAGAGGGGGCCCGGACTGAAGCTTTCTTT. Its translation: CASGEGARTEAFF. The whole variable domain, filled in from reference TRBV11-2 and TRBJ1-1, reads EAGVAQSPRYKIIEKRQSVAFWCNPISGHATLYWYQQILGQGPKLLIQFQNNGVVDDSQLPKDRFSAERLKGVDSTLKIQPAKLEDSAVYLCASGEGARTEAFFGQGTRLTVV.

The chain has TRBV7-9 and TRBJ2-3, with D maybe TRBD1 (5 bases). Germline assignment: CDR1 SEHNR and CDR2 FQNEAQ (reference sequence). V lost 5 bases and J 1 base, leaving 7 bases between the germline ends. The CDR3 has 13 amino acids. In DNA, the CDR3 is TGTGCCAGCAGCCCACAGGGCACAGATACGCAGTATTTT. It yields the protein CASSPQGTDTQYF. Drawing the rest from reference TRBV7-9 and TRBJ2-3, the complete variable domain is DTGVSQNPRHKITKRGQNVTFRCDPISEHNRLYWYRQTLGQGPEFLTYFQNEAQLEKSRLLSDRFSAERPKGSFSTLEIQRTEQGDSAMYLCASSPQGTDTQYFGPGTRLTVL.

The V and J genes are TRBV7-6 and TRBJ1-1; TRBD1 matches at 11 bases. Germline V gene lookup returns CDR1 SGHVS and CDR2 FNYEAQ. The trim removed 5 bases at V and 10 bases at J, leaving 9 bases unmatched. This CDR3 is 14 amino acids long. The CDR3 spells CASSTPGTGGRAFF. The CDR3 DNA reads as TGTGCCAGCAGCACACCCGGGACAGGGGGGCGAGCTTTCTTT.

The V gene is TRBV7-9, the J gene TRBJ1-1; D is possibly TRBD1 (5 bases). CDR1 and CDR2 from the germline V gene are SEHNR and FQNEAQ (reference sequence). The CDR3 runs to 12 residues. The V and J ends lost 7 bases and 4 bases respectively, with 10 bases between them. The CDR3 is CASIGGFTEAFF. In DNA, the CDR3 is TGTGCCAGCATCGGGGGATTCACTGAAGCTTTCTTT. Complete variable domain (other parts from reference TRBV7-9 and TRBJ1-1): DTGVSQNPRHKITKRGQNVTFRCDPISEHNRLYWYRQTLGQGPEFLTYFQNEAQLEKSRLLSDRFSAERPKGSFSTLEIQRTEQGDSAMYLCASIGGFTEAFFGQGTRLTVV.

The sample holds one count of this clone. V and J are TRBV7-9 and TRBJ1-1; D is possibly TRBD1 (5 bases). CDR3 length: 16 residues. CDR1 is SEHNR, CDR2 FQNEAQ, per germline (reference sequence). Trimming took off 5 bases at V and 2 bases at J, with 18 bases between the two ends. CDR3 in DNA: TGTGCCAGCAGCCACCTTTTCGGCAGGGTTAACACTGAAGCTTTCTTT. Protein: CASSHLFGRVNTEAFF.

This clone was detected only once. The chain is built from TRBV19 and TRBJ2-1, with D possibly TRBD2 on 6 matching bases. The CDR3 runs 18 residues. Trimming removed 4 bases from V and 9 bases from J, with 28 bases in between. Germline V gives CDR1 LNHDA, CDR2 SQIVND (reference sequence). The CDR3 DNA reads TGTGCCAGTAGTACTAGGGGCCCGAGCGGGTGGTTAAAGGGTGAGCAGTTCTTC. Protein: CASSTRGPSGWLKGEQFF. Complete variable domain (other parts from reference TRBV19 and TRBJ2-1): DGGITQSPKYLFRKEGQNVTLSCEQNLNHDAMYWYRQDPGQGLRLIYYSQIVNDFQKGDIAEGYSVSREKKESFPLTVTSAQKNPTAFYLCASSTRGPSGWLKGEQFFGPGTRLTVL.

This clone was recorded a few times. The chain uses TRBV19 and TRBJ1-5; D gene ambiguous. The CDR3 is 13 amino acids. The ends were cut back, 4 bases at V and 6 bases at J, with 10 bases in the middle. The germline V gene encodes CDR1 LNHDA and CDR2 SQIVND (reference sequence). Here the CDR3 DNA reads TGTGCCAGTAGTACAGGTCTTCGTCAGCCCCAGCATTTT. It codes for CASSTGLRQPQHF.

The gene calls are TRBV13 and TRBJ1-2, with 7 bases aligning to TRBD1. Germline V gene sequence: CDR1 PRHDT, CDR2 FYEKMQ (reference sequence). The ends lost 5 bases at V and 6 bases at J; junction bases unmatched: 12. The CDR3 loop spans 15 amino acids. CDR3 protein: CASSPVDRDGNGYTF. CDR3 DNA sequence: TGTGCCAGCAGCCCTGTCGACAGGGATGGCAATGGCTACACCTTC.

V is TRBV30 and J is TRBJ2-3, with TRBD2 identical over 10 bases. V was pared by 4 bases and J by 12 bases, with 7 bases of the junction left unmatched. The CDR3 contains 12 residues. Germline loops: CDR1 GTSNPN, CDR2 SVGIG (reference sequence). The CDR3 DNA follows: TGTGCCTGGATTATCACTAGCGGGACACAGTATTTT. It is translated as CAWIITSGTQYF.

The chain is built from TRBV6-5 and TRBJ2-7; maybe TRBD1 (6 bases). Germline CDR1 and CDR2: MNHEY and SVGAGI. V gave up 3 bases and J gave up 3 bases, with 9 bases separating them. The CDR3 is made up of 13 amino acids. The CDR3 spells CASSYGQHYEQYF. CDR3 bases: TGTGCCAGCAGTTATGGACAGCACTACGAGCAGTACTTC.

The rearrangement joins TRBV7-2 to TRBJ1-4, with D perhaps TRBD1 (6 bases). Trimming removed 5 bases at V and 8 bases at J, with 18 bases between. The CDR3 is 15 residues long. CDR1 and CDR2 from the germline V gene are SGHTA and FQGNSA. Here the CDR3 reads CASSPYTGIDEKLFF. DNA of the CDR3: TGTGCCAGCAGCCCGTATACAGGGATTGACGAAAAACTGTTTTTT.

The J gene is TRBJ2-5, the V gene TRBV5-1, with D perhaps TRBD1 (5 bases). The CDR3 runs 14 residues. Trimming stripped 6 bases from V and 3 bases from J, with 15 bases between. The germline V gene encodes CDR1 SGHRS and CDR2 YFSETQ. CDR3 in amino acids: CASTTGDPKETQYF. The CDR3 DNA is TGCGCCAGCACAACAGGCGATCCGAAAGAGACCCAGTACTTC.

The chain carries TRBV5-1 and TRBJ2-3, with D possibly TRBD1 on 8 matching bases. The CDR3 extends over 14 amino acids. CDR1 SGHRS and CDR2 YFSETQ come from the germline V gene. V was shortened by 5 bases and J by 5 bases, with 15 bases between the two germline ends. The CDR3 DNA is TGCGCCAGCAGGCCGGACAGGGAGGGAGATACGCAGTATTTT. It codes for CASRPDREGDTQYF.

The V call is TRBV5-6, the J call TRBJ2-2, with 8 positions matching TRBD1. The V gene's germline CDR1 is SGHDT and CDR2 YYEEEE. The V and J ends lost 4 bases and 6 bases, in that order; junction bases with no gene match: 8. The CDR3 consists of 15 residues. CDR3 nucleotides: TGTGCCAGCAGCCCTGGACAGGGCAACGCCGGGGAGCTGTTTTTT. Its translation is CASSPGQGNAGELFF.

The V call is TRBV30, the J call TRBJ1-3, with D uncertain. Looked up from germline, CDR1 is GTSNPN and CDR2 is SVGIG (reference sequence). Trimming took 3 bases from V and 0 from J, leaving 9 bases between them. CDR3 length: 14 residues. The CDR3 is CAWSPDYSGNTIYF. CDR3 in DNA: TGTGCCTGGAGCCCAGACTACTCTGGAAACACCATATATTTT. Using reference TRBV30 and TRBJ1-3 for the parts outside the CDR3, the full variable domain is SQTIHQWPATLVQPVGSPLSLECTVEGTSNPNLYWYRQAAGRGLQLLFYSVGIGQISSEVPQNLSASRPQDRQFILSSKKLLLSDSGFYLCAWSPDYSGNTIYFGEGSWLTVV.

The CDR3 loop is CASGGQAGSEQYF. DNA for the CDR3: TGCGCCAGCGGCGGACAGGCTGGCTCCGAGCAGTACTTC. The rearrangement joins TRBV5-1 to TRBJ2-7, with 7 nucleotides matching TRBD1. Looked up from germline, CDR1 is SGHRS and CDR2 is YFSETQ. The CDR3 spans 13 residues. The ends lost 7 bases at V and 6 bases at J; junction bases unmatched: 10.

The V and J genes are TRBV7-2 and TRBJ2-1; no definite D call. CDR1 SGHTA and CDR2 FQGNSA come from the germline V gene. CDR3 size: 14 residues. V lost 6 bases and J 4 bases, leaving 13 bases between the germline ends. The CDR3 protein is CASRASAPYNEQFF. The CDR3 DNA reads TGTGCCAGCAGAGCGAGTGCCCCATACAATGAGCAGTTCTTC.

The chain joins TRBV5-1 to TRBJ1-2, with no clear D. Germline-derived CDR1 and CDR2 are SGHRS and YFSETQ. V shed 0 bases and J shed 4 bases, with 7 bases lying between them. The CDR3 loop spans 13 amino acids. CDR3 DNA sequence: TGCGCCAGCAGCTTGGAACAGTTCTATGGCTACACCTTC. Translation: CASSLEQFYGYTF. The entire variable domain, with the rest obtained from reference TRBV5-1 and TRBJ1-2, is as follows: KAGVTQTPRYLIKTRGQQVTLSCSPISGHRSVSWYQQTPGQGLQFLFEYFSETQRNKGNFPGRFSGRQFSNSRSEMNVSTLELGDSALYLCASSLEQFYGYTFGSGTRLTVV.

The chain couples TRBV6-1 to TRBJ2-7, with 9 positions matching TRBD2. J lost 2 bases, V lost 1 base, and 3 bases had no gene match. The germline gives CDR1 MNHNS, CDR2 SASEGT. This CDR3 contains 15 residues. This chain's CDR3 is CASSEVLAGTYEQYF. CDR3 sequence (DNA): TGTGCCAGCAGTGAAGTCCTAGCGGGAACCTACGAGCAGTACTTC.

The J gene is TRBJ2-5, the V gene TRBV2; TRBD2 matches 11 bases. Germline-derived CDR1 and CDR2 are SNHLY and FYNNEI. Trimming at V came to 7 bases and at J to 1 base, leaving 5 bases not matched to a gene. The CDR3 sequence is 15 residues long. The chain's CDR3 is CASTPTSGGQETQYF. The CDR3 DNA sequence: TGTGCCAGCACCCCCACTAGCGGGGGCCAAGAGACCCAGTACTTC.

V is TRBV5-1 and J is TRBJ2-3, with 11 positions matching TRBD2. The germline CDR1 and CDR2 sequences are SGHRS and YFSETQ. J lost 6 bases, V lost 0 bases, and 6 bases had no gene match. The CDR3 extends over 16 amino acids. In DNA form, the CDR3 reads TGCGCCAGCAGCTTGGTGGCTAGCGGGGGGTTGGATACGCAGTATTTT. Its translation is CASSLVASGGLDTQYF.